This passage covers 8 T cell receptor beta chains from one sample sequenced in a study of blood T cell repertoires in COVID-19. Only in-frame clones appear in the TCRdb table, and some are missing; sequencing was by immunoSEQ multiplex PCR. Of about 300,000 clones in the sample, more than 75% were seen once. The sequencing input was peripheral blood. The receptors shown here come from a woman aged 50 to 60 with acute or convalescent COVID-19.

The rearrangement uses TRBV5-6 and TRBJ2-7; 9 bases are a match to TRBD1. Losses at the gene ends were 0 bases for V and 4 bases for J; bases not matched to a gene: 2. Germline values: CDR1 SGHDT, CDR2 YYEEEE. The CDR3 contains 14 residues. In DNA, the CDR3 is TGTGCCAGCAGCTTGGACAGGGGGCTTTACGAGCAGTACTTC. Protein product: CASSLDRGLYEQYF.

This clone turned up a few times. This chain links TRBV24-1 with TRBJ1-2; 8 bases are shared with TRBD1. Germline trimming cut 5 bases from V and 4 bases from J; bases unmatched to any gene: 8. Germline V CDR1 and CDR2: KGHDR, SFDVKD. The CDR3 runs to 15 residues. The CDR3 region is CATSADTGGSYGYTF. The DNA of the CDR3 is TGTGCCACCAGTGCCGACACAGGGGGGAGCTATGGCTACACCTTC.

The V call is TRBV5-1, the J call TRBJ2-5, with 9 nucleotides matching TRBD1. Germline CDR1 reads SGHRS; CDR2 reads YFSETQ. There are 15 residues in the CDR3. Unmatched junction bases numbered 10, after V lost 4 bases and J lost 6 bases. This chain's CDR3 is CASSTGQGQEKTQYF. As DNA, the CDR3 is TGCGCCAGCAGCACAGGACAGGGGCAGGAAAAGACCCAGTACTTC.

This clone was recorded only once. The chain is built from TRBV29-1 and TRBJ2-7, with 7 bases aligning to TRBD2. V dropped 2 bases and J dropped 2; count of bases not matched to a gene: 15. From germline, CDR1 is SQVTM and CDR2 ANQGSEA. The CDR3 length is 17 residues. The CDR3 is CSVEPPPALLATYEQYF. CDR3 nucleotide sequence: TGCAGCGTTGAACCCCCCCCGGCCCTACTAGCGACCTACGAGCAGTACTTC.

As concerns this clone: The sample contains more than one DNA sequence encoding this CDR3. The chain combines TRBV27 with TRBJ2-7, with 11 bases that match TRBD2. The CDR3 consists of 14 residues. The germline V gene has CDR1 MNHEY and CDR2 SMNVEV (reference sequence). The trim removed 2 bases at V and 3 bases at J, leaving 0 bases unmatched. The CDR3 region has the DNA TGTGCCAGCAGTTTAGGACTAGCGGGCTACGAGCAGTACTTC. It yields the protein CASSLGLAGYEQYF.

J is TRBJ2-7 and V is TRBV19, with D possibly TRBD1 on 7 matching bases. The CDR3 loop spans 16 amino acids. V was trimmed by 4 bases and J by 5 bases, leaving 21 bases between them. The germline V gene encodes CDR1 LNHDA and CDR2 SQIVND (reference sequence). This CDR3 is CASSTSGGRGSHEQYF. The CDR3 DNA is TGTGCCAGTAGTACGTCCGGGGGCAGGGGGAGCCACGAGCAGTACTTC.

J is TRBJ2-2 and V is TRBV5-5; D is possibly TRBD2 (7 bases). Germline V gene data show CDR1 as SGHKS and CDR2 as YYEKEE (reference sequence). CDR3 length equals 17 residues. V was cut by 6 bases and J by 6 bases, with 24 bases left in between. The DNA for the CDR3 is TGTGCCAGCAACCAAGGGACTACAGGAGGGGGATCCGGGGAGCTGTTTTTT. Its protein is CASNQGTTGGGSGELFF.

The chain employs TRBV27 and TRBJ2-1, with 8 bases aligning to TRBD2. J gave up 4 bases and V 4 bases, and 9 bases lay outside the gene matches. Germline V gene lookup returns CDR1 MNHEY and CDR2 SMNVEV (reference sequence). The CDR3 contains 16 residues. CDR3 sequence: CASSSSGTSGYNEQFF. The DNA for the CDR3 is TGTGCCAGCAGTTCCTCCGGGACTAGTGGATACAATGAGCAGTTCTTC.